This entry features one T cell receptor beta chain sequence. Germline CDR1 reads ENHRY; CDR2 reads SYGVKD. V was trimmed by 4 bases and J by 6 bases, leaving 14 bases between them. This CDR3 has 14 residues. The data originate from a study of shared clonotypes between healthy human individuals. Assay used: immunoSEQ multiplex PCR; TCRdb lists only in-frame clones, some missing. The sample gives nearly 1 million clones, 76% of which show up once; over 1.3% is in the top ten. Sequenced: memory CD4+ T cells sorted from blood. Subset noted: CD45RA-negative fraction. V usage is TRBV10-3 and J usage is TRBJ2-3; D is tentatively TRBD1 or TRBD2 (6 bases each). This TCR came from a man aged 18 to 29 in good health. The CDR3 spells CAISAGAGRDTQYF. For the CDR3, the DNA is TGTGCCATCAGTGCGGGGGCAGGTAGGGATACGCAGTATTTT.